The present TCR beta chain was sequenced within a study of blood T cell repertoires in COVID-19. The cohort comprised adults aged 18 to 89 years residing in about two dozen US areas. V dropped 7 bases and J dropped 2 bases, with 14 bases sitting between them. Per the germline V gene, CDR1 is SNHLY and CDR2 is FYNNEI. The CDR3 contains 14 residues. Produced via immunoSEQ multiplex PCR; TCRdb's table is partial and in-frame only. The sample yields over 200,000 clones, around 86% seen once. The sample consisted of PBMCs or T cells enriched from blood (not recorded which). The chain recombines TRBV2 with TRBJ1-1; D not resolved. The receptor comes from a man aged 18 to 29 who had recovered from COVID-19. CDR3 amino acids: CASTVEGRNTEAFF. As DNA, the CDR3 is TGTGCCAGCACCGTGGAGGGCAGAAACACTGAAGCTTTCTTT.